A single sample is the source of the 4 T cell receptor beta chains below, sequenced in a study of response to subunit inactivated influenza vaccine. MiXCR, run by TCRdb on the RT-PCR reads, gives a single entry per CDR3 protein. The sample has 650,000 to 800,000 distinct CDR3 sequences, 14% seen once. This sample comprised PBMCs from blood, obtained roughly 15 days before vaccination. These receptors were collected from a man aged 45 to 65 who received an inactivated influenza vaccine.

This clonotype was counted a few times. The genes are TRBV3-1 and TRBJ1-6; D is perhaps TRBD1 (5 bases). CDR1 LGHDT and CDR2 YNNKEL come from the germline V gene (reference sequence). V lost 4 bases and J lost 7, with 17 bases in between. The CDR3 has 16 residues. CDR3 loop: CASSPRFEGSNSPLHF. As DNA, the CDR3 is TGTGCCAGCAGCCCCCGATTTGAGGGGAGCAATTCACCCCTCCACTTT.

This clonotype was counted only a few times. The chain employs TRBV12-3 or TRBV12-4 and TRBJ1-2; 8 nucleotides match TRBD1. The CDR3 runs 14 residues. Trimming cost V 5 bases and J 3 bases; bases outside gene matches: 5. In DNA, the CDR3 is TGTGCCAGCAGTCTAAAGACAGGGGACTATGGCTACACCTTC. This codes for CASSLKTGDYGYTF.

The chain couples TRBV6-2 or TRBV6-3 to TRBJ2-7; D uncertain. CDR3 size: 13 residues. From germline, CDR1 is MNHEY and CDR2 SVGEGT. Trimming left V 6 bases short and J 3 bases short, with 12 bases between. For the CDR3, the DNA is TGTGCCAGCAGAGCCGGCTGGAACTACGAGCAGTACTTC. Amino acid sequence: CASRAGWNYEQYF.

This clonotype has at least ten counts. The rearrangement joins TRBV29-1 to TRBJ1-2; 7 nucleotides line up with TRBD1. The CDR3 extends over 11 amino acids. From germline, CDR1 is SQVTM and CDR2 ANQGSEA. V lost 5 bases, J lost 9 bases, and 6 bases stayed unmatched. The CDR3 spells CSVTGEARYTF. In nucleotides, the CDR3 is TGCAGCGTTACAGGGGAGGCTCGCTACACCTTC.